This TCR beta chain was found in a study of T cells in localized non-small cell lung cancer. Method: immunoSEQ multiplex PCR; TCRdb's copy keeps in-frame clones and lacks some. The sample contains 50,000 to 75,000 clones, approximately 90% of which appear only once. The CDR3 contains 14 residues. The V and J ends lost 3 bases and 8 bases, in that order; junction bases with no gene match: 9. Looked up from germline, CDR1 is MDHEN and CDR2 is SYDVKM. The TCR originated in a man between 40 and 70 years old with stage I squamous cell lung carcinoma. Source: peripheral blood, taken before any cancer treatment. The chain is built from TRBV28 and TRBJ1-2, with 7 bases identical to TRBD1. The CDR3 DNA reads TGTGCCAGCAGTTTGCCCGACAGGGCCGGAGGCTACACCTTC. This sequence encodes CASSLPDRAGGYTF.